This T cell receptor beta chain was sequenced during a study of OX40 agonist ivuxolimab in advanced cancers. Only in-frame clones appear in the TCRdb table, and some are missing; sequencing was by immunoSEQ multiplex PCR. The table lists tens of thousands of clones, roughly 80% of them singletons. This CDR3 has 13 amino acids. Trimming removed 3 bases from V and 11 bases from J, with 15 bases in between. Per the germline V gene, CDR1 is SGHDT and CDR2 is YYEEEE. The TCR was taken from an adult with an advanced solid tumor such as melanoma, head and neck, liver or kidney cancer. The sequences come from CD4+ or CD8+ T cells sorted from blood, collected in a trial of the OX40 agonist ivuxolimab. This sequence joins TRBV5-6 and TRBJ2-1, with D perhaps matching TRBD2 (5 bases). CDR3 bases: TGTGCCAGCAGCTCCGACCGGGGATCTCAGCAGTTCTTC. Protein product: CASSSDRGSQQFF.